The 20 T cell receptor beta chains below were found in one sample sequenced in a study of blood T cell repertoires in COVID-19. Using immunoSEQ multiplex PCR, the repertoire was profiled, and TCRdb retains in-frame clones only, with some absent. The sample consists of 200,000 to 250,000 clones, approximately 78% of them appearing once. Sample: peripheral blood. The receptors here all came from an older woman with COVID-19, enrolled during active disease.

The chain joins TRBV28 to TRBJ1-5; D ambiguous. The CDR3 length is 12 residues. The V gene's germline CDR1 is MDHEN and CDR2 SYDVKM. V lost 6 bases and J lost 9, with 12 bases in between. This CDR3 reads CASSRLRGPQHF. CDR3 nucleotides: TGTGCCAGCAGCCGACTTCGCGGGCCCCAGCATTTT.

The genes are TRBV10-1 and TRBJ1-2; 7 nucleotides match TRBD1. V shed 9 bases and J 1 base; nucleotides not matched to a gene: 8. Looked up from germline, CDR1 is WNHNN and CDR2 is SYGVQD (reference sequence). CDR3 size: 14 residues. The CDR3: CASPRTGGNYGYTF. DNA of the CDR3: TGCGCCAGTCCGAGGACAGGAGGTAACTATGGCTACACCTTC.

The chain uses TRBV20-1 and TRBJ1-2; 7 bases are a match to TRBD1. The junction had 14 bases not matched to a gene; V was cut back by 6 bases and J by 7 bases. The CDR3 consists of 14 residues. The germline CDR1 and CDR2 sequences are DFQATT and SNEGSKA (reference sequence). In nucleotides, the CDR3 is TGCAGTGCCAGTCCCCTCCGACAGGGTAGTGGCTACACCTTC. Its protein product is CSASPLRQGSGYTF.

Here the CDR3 DNA reads TGTGCCAGCAGCGTAGACCCTCGGCAGGGTGACCGAGCTTTCTTT. Translated: CASSVDPRQGDRAFF. The gene calls are TRBV9 and TRBJ1-1; a possible D gene is TRBD1 (5 bases). Trimming left V 0 bases short and J 10 bases short, with 19 bases between. Germline CDR1 SGDLS, CDR2 YYNGEE. The CDR3 is made up of 15 amino acids.

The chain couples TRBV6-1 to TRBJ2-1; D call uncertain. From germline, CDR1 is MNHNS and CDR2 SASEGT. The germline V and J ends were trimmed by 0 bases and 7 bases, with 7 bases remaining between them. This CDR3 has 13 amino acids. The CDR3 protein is CASSEAGGNEQFF. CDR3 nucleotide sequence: TGTGCCAGCAGTGAAGCAGGCGGAAATGAGCAGTTCTTC.

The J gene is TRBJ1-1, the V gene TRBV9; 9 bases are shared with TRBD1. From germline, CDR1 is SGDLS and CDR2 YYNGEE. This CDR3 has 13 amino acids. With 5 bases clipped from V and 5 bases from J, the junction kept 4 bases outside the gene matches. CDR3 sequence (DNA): TGTGCCAGCAGGCGACAGGGGGAAACTGAAGCTTTCTTT. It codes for CASRRQGETEAFF.

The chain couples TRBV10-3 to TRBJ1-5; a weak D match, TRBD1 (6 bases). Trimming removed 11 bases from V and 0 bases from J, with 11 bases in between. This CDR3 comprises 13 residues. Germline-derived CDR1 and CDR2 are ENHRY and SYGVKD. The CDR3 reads CAVGGASNQPQHF. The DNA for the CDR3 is TGTGCCGTGGGGGGGGCTAGCAATCAGCCCCAGCATTTT.

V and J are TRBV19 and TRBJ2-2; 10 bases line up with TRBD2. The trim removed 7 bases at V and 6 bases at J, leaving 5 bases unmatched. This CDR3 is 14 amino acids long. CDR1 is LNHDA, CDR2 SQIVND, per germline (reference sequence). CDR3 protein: CASKTSGYAGELFF. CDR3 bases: TGTGCCAGTAAGACTAGCGGGTACGCCGGGGAGCTGTTTTTT.

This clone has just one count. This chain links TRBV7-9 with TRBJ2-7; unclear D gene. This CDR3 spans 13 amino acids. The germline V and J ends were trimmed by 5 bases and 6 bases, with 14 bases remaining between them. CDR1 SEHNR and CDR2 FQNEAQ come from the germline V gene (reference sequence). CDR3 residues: CASSIDGRGEQYF. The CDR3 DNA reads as TGTGCCAGCAGCATCGACGGCCGCGGCGAGCAGTACTTC.

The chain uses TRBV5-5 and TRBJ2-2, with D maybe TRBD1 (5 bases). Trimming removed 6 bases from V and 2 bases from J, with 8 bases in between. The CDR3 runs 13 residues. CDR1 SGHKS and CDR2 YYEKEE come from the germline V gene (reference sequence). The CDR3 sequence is CASNQGNTGELFF. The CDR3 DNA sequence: TGTGCCAGCAATCAGGGTAACACCGGGGAGCTGTTTTTT.

This chain's CDR3 is CAIREGRDGETQYF. The DNA for the CDR3 is TGTGCCATCAGGGAAGGGCGGGATGGAGAGACCCAGTACTTC. The chain carries TRBV10-3 and TRBJ2-5; D may be TRBD2 (6 bases). Germline values: CDR1 ENHRY, CDR2 SYGVKD. The V and J ends lost 6 bases and 4 bases respectively, with 15 bases between them. CDR3 length: 14 residues.

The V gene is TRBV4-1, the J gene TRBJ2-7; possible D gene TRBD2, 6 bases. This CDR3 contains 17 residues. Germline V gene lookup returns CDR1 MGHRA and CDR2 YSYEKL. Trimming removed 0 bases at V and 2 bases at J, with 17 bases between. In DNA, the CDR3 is TGCGCCAGCAGCCAAGACCCTTCCGGGACTGTACCCTACGAGCAGTACTTC. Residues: CASSQDPSGTVPYEQYF.

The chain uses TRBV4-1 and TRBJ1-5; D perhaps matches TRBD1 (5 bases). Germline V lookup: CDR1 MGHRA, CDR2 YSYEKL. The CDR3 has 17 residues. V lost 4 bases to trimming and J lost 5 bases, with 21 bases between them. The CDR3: CASSPPTSGHTYQPQHF. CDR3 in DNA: TGCGCCAGCAGCCCCCCGACGTCAGGACACACTTATCAGCCCCAGCATTTT.

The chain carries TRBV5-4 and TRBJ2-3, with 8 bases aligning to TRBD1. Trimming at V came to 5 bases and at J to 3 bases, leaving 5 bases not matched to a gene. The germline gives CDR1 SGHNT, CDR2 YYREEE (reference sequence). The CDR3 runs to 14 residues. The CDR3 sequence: CASRPGQGTDTQYF. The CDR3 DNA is TGTGCCAGCAGACCCGGACAGGGAACAGATACGCAGTATTTT.

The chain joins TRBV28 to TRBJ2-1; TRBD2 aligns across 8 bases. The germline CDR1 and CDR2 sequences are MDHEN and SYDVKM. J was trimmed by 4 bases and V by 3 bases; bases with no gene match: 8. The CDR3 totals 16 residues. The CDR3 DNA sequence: TGTGCCAGCAGTTTTTCTAGCGGGCGGAAATACAATGAGCAGTTCTTC. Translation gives CASSFSSGRKYNEQFF.

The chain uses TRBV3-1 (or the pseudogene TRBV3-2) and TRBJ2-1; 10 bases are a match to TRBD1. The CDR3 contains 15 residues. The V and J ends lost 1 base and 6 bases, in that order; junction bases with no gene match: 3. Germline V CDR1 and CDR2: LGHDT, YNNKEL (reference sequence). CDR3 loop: CASSQGQGAVNEQFF. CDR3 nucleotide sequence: TGTGCCAGCAGCCAAGGACAGGGGGCAGTCAATGAGCAGTTCTTC.

The CDR3 reads CASSPLISAPGELFF. The CDR3 DNA sequence: TGTGCCAGCAGTCCCTTAATCAGTGCCCCCGGGGAGCTGTTTTTT. V gene TRBV6-5 combines with J gene TRBJ2-2; D gene uncertain. CDR3 size: 15 residues. Trimming took off 5 bases at V and 6 bases at J, with 16 bases between the two ends. From germline, CDR1 is MNHEY and CDR2 SVGAGI.

The CDR3, as DNA: TGTGCCAGCAGCGTAGGATACAGCGGCTACACCTTC. Translated: CASSVGYSGYTF. This sequence joins TRBV9 and TRBJ1-2; D not certain. Germline V CDR1 and CDR2: SGDLS, YYNGEE. The CDR3 spans 12 residues. V lost 0 bases to trimming and J lost 8 bases, with 8 bases between them.

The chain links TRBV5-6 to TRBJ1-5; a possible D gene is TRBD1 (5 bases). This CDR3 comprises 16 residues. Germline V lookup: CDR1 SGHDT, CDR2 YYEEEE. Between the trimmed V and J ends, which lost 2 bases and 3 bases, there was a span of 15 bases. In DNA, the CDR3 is TGTGCCAGCAGCTTAGCAGGGAGGGACGCCAATCAGCCCCAGCATTTT. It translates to CASSLAGRDANQPQHF.

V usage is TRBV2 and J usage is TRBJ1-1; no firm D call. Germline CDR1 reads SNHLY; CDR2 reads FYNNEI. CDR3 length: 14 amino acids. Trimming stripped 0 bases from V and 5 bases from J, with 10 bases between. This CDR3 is CASSEAKPGTEAFF. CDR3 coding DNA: TGTGCCAGCAGTGAAGCAAAGCCAGGTACTGAAGCTTTCTTT.